This TCR beta chain was retrieved from a study of T cell repertoires in cytomegalovirus infection (dated 2019 in TCRdb). Background on the whole study: Because public TCR beta signatures pointed to carriage of CMV infection together with the matching HLA type, the HLA type of each donor mattered for the analysis. General findings and caveats noted by the study authors: Cumulative frequency of public TCR beta family members discriminated carriers of CMV infection plus the relevant HLA type in this cohort and an independent roughly 350-donor cohort. In the ex vivo response, HLA-C-restricted CMV-specific TCR beta clonotypes were dominant, and in two of eight donors the single most frequent clonotype came from this HLA-C-restricted group.

Turning to this clonotype: The clone's antigen remains unknown. No much larger clone exists at a distance of one base, and base qualities are not known.

Looking up the germline V gene (reference sequence) yields CDR1 SEHNR and CDR2 FQNEAQ. Between the V and J ends, shortened by 2 bases and 2 bases respectively, the junction contains 14 bases. The CDR3 runs 16 residues from the cysteine to the phenylalanine. The kept DNA is CDR3 alone, 48 bases in frame from the first base. The sequencing machine was an Illumina HiSeq 1500. The raw public data were reprocessed by TCRdb itself: fastp quality trimming at Q25, MiXCR clonotype calling, in-frame beta chains only. Merged by CDR3 protein, the rows form single entries marked with the most common genes and DNA. A total of under 800,000 distinct CDR3 sequences appear in this sample, 20% to 25% of them only once. In total, the top ten clones hold 7% to 9% of the sample.

The source is a human donor in good health (CMV status not recorded). Some clones in this sample may be carry-over from other donors' samples. The sequenced material came from CD8+ T cells from PBMCs. This receptor chain uses TRBV7-9 and TRBJ2-3, with TRBD1 as a weak D call on 6 bases. The CDR3 corresponds to CASSLPPGDTTDTQYF. In nucleotides, the sequence is TGTGCCAGCAGCTTACCCCCCGGGGACACCACAGATACGCAGTATTTT.